Shown below are 6 T cell receptor beta chains from a single sample sequenced in a study of cytomegalovirus exposure and HLA in healthy donors. The PCR made use of 60 Vbeta and 13 Jbeta primers. Sequencing was performed with immunoSEQ multiplex PCR; in TCRdb, only in-frame clones are kept and a portion is missing. This sample has about 200,000 clones, with around 77% found just once. What was sequenced was PBMCs. The receptors were gathered from a man under 40 in good health and CMV-seronegative.

This clone was seen only a few times. This chain links TRBV7-6 with TRBJ1-5; 8 bases agree with TRBD1. Unmatched junction bases numbered 7, after V lost 5 bases and J lost 7 bases. Germline V lookup: CDR1 SGHVS, CDR2 FNYEAQ. The CDR3 has 14 amino acids. The CDR3 here is CASSPGTGVQPQHF. In DNA form, the CDR3 reads TGTGCCAGCAGCCCCGGGACAGGCGTACAGCCCCAGCATTTT. The entire variable domain, with the rest obtained from reference TRBV7-6 and TRBJ1-5, is as follows: GAGVSQSPRYKVTKRGQDVALRCDPISGHVSLYWYRQALGQGPEFLTYFNYEAQQDKSGLPNDRFSAERPEGSISTLTIQRTEQRDSAMYRCASSPGTGVQPQHFGDGTRLSIL.

The chain combines TRBV6-1 with TRBJ1-2, with D possibly TRBD1 on 6 matching bases. CDR3 length: 15 residues. CDR1 is MNHNS, CDR2 SASEGT, per germline. Trimming left V 0 bases short and J 7 bases short, with 15 bases between. The CDR3 sequence: CASSEAGTTRGGYTF. In nucleotides, the CDR3 is TGTGCCAGCAGTGAAGCTGGGACAACTCGGGGTGGCTACACCTTC.

The sample holds one count of this clone. The chain uses TRBV27 and TRBJ2-6; 12 positions agree with TRBD1. CDR3 length equals 20 residues. Germline CDR1 MNHEY, CDR2 SMNVEV (reference sequence). The V segment lost 4 bases and the J segment 2 bases; nucleotides outside the gene matches: 12. CDR3 amino acids: CASSSILPGQGAPGANVLTF. The CDR3 DNA is TGTGCCAGCAGTTCCATCCTTCCGGGACAGGGGGCGCCTGGGGCCAACGTCCTGACTTTC.

The rearrangement joins TRBV5-5 to TRBJ2-7; TRBD1 might be the D (5 bases). Trimming took off 4 bases at V and 3 bases at J, with 11 bases between the two ends. The CDR3 loop spans 13 amino acids. The germline gives CDR1 SGHKS, CDR2 YYEKEE (reference sequence). The CDR3: CASSTRVNYEQYF. Written as DNA, the CDR3 is TGTGCCAGCAGCACCAGGGTGAACTACGAGCAGTACTTC.

This sequence joins TRBV7-6 and TRBJ1-6, with 9 nucleotides matching TRBD1. The ends lost 2 bases at V and 9 bases at J; junction bases unmatched: 2. The CDR3 sequence is 14 residues long. Germline V gives CDR1 SGHVS, CDR2 FNYEAQ. The CDR3 here is CASSLPGQGSPLHF. CDR3 DNA sequence: TGTGCCAGCAGCTTACCGGGACAGGGTTCACCCCTCCACTTT.

This clone was seen once. This rearrangement joins TRBV15 to TRBJ2-7; perhaps TRBD1 as D (6 bases). The CDR3 is 12 amino acids. V was shortened by 0 bases and J by 12 bases, with 12 bases between the two germline ends. CDR1 and CDR2 (germline): LNHNV, YYDKDF (reference sequence). The chain's CDR3 is CATSRDLRTAYF. The CDR3 DNA is TGTGCCACCAGCAGAGATCTCCGGACAGCGTACTTC.